This TCR beta chain was recorded in a study of post-analysis software for immune sequencing data. Study-wide findings and caveats: Higher frequency in patients than in controls was seen for roughly 5 TRBV segments, with TRBV5-6, TRBV5-1 and TRBV20-1 among them.

The library was made from cDNA and included unique molecular identifiers. Input amounts of about 0.85 to 10 million T cells were used. These gave around 500,000 cDNA molecules, so each molecule approximated one T cell. Via MiXCR, TCRdb re-called the PCR reads, giving one row per CDR3 protein. The sample shows 450,000 to 650,000 distinct CDR3 sequences, about 44% of them seen only once. This clonotype was observed a few times. Its target is unknown. The CDR3 is made up of 14 amino acids. Per the germline V gene, CDR1 is MNHEY and CDR2 is SVGAGI. The V end was cut by 1 base, the J end by 3 bases, with 9 bases between.

The sequence was obtained from a girl between 10 and 17 years old with multiple sclerosis. V gene TRBV6-5 combines with J gene TRBJ2-5; no clear D. Sequencing was carried out using blood. The CDR3 region is CASSYFLGKETQYF. CDR3 DNA: TGTGCCAGCAGTTACTTTTTAGGGAAAGAGACCCAGTACTTC.